This paragraph covers one TCR beta chain sequence. Its antigen is still unknown. A much larger clone lies one base from this, so it may be a read error. This sample was taken from a study of T cells in Graves' hyperthyroidism and ophthalmopathy. The TCR beta CDR3 regions underwent amplification using RNA transcripts as the source. The TCR CDR3 first-round RT-PCR relied on the HTBI primer set. TCRdb re-derived calls from the multiplex PCR reads in MiXCR, one entry per CDR3 protein. The sample records over 250,000 distinct CDR3 sequences, roughly 15% being singletons. Findings of the study overall: For ophthalmopathy, model prediction preceded onset by a median about 6.2 months.

Germline V lookup: CDR1 LGHDT, CDR2 YNNKEL (reference sequence). The CDR3 consists of 13 residues. V was pared by 8 bases and J by 5 bases, with 13 bases between. Diagnoses rested on clinical symptoms, serum thyroxine and TRAb, thyroid ultrasound and orbital computed tomography. The clonotype comes from a woman aged 40 to 49 with Graves' ophthalmopathy. Material for sequencing was blood. The chain links TRBV3-1 to TRBJ2-1; a possible D gene is TRBD2 (5 bases). CDR3: CASGTTGNNEQFF. The CDR3 DNA reads as TGTGCCAGCGGCACAACCGGGAACAATGAGCAGTTCTTC.